This TCR beta chain was observed in a study of shared clonotypes between healthy human individuals (TCRdb year 2020). Background for the entire study: A couple of women and a few men aged 18 to 49 years were included in the cohort. For each donor, CD4 naive and CD4 memory were each run on three plates, CD8 naive on two plates, and CD8 memory on one plate. Different laboratories and diverse techniques were used to prepare libraries and sequence TCR repertoires, to increase sequencing depth and limit assay-specific biases. The study deeply sequenced blood TCR repertoires of several healthy adults to estimate repertoire size and the extent of clonotype sharing between individuals. Each donor's leukapheresis produced roughly between roughly 0.94 and 9.5 billion PBMCs. What the research found in general, with its limitations: Sampling was limited to blood, and TCR repertoires in tissue likely differ from TCR repertoires in blood. Compared with non-shared clonotypes, the clonotypes found in all four sorted-subset donors had higher generation probabilities. Based on pairwise subsampling, the degree of clonotype sharing among donors was expected to be affected by sequencing depth. Approximately 5% of naive CD4, 3.5% of naive CD8, about 2.5% of memory CD4, and around 0.42% of memory CD8 clonotypes were shared across several donors. Naive subsets generally had larger estimated clonotype richness than memory subsets did. The small number of donors limited the genetic and exposure-history diversity represented. Rarefaction of sorted-subset datasets indicated incomplete sequencing despite the large sequencing depth.

The donors were healthy, HIV-negative adults who had no recently reported acute infections or vaccinations. All donors were Caucasian adults living in Nashville, Tennessee, USA. CD4+ T cells were enriched through magnetic negative selection, after which naive cells were positively selected on CD45RA and the remaining negative fraction served as the memory subset. Blood was obtained by leukapheresis, after which PBMCs were separated by Ficoll-Histopaque density gradient centrifugation and cryopreserved in liquid nitrogen vapor phase. Analytical flow cytometry was used to check the purity and quantity of every magnetically sorted T cell population. From each sorted fraction, genomic DNA was isolated and quantified by UV absorbance on a Nanodrop 2000c. Using the deep immunoSEQ assay, TCR CDR3 regions were amplified from genomic DNA by multiplex PCR. For each cell subset, the extracted genomic DNA was distributed evenly across all wells of several immunoSEQ 96-well plates, and each plate served as one replicate. For sorted subsets, approximately 0.2 ug of genomic DNA, equivalent to 25,000 to 35,000 T cell genomes, went into each replicate PCR. The purified libraries were quantified using a Qubit 3.0 fluorometer, sized with a Bioanalyzer 2100, and then quantified again using the KAPA Library Quantification kit. Every immunoSEQ 96-well plate was sequenced on a dedicated single-read 150-cycle Illumina NextSeq 550 flow cell. The paper's data handling went like this. The immunoSEQ output contained only junctional sequences without quality scores, so filtering could not match that applied to full-length reads. To assign V/J genes and CDR3, sequences were annotated against IMGT germline references using PyIR, a Python wrapper for IgBLAST v1.9. Reads with weak V/J assignments (E-value above 1e-6), missing CDR3, stop codons, out-of-frame junctions, or ambiguous translated residues were removed. V3J clonotypes were defined by identical inferred V gene, J gene, and CDR3 amino acid sequence. To compute the percentage overlap between repertoires, the number of shared unique clonotypes was divided by the size of the smaller repertoire. Three approaches were used to assess repertoire richness: RTK rarefaction, the Chao1 estimator, and Recon v2.1 estimates of unobserved clonotypes. Generation probabilities for all TCRbeta clonotypes obtained by the gDNA method from a few donors were computed using OLGA. Here the immuneACCESS table is served through TCRdb, limited to in-frame sequences with V and J called. Missing clones are a known gap in these copies; in checked studies unresolved V genes cover under half, and the rest lacks a known reason. The V and J calls and the clone size are those of that table, but D and trimming were determined from the DNA. Present in this sample are over a million clones, 95% to 99% of which were seen just once. 0.45% of the sample belongs to the ten largest clones.

On this clone: Its antigen is unknown. Per-base quality was not reported, and no clone a single base away is much larger than it.

Deletion took 3 bases off V and 9 bases off J, with a span of 14 bases between the germline ends. CDR1 and CDR2 were assigned from the germline V gene (reference sequence) as SGHNT and YYREEE. Measured from the cysteine to the phenylalanine, the CDR3 is 13 residues long. CDR3 DNA is the only sequence kept; it has 39 bases, read in frame from the first base. This sequence uses TRBV5-4 and TRBJ2-3, with TRBD2 as a weak D call on 5 bases. Sequenced: naive CD4+ T cells sorted from blood. This specimen's cell subset or site label, per the study, means: CD45RA+ positively selected. The receptor's source is a young man in good health. CDR3 loop: CASSSLEAGTQYF. The DNA is TGTGCCAGCAGCTCCCTAGAGGCGGGCACGCAGTATTTT.